Presented here are 18 T cell receptor beta chains from one specimen sequenced in a study of T-cell reconstitution after alpha-beta-depleted transplantation in children. A library of TCRbeta sequences, prepared with unique molecular identifiers, was generated. Using its own MiXCR run on the PCR reads, TCRdb lists one record per CDR3 protein. The sample includes about 350,000 distinct CDR3 sequences, about an eighth of them seen just once. The input for sequencing was PBMCs, taken from the stem cell graft. The receptors were sampled from a human donor who donated a stem cell graft to a child with Fanconi anemia.

The chain employs TRBV5-6 and TRBJ1-3; D call uncertain. Germline CDR1 and CDR2: SGHDT and YYEEEE. The V end was cut by 3 bases, the J end by 1 base, with 11 bases between. There are 15 residues in the CDR3. CDR3 amino acids: CASSSPDTSGNTIYF. The DNA for the CDR3 is TGTGCCAGCAGCTCTCCCGATACTTCTGGAAACACCATATATTTT.

This clonotype was counted ten times or more. A read error may account for a junction end that differs from germline. The chain has TRBV5-1 and TRBJ1-5; D gene unclear. The CDR3 has 12 amino acids. Germline CDR1 is SGHRS and CDR2 is YFSETQ. Here the CDR3 DNA reads TGTGCCAGCAGCTTGGAGGGTCAGCCCCAGCATTTT. It translates to CASSLEGQPQHF.

Concerning this clonotype itself: The CDR3 does not end in the conserved phenylalanine or tryptophan, so this is likely a read error. The chain has TRBV4-3 and TRBJ1-1; no clear D. The CDR3 loop spans 15 amino acids. CDR1 is LGHNA and CDR2 is YSLEER in the germline V gene. V was clipped by 4 bases and J by 2 bases, with 14 bases between them. The CDR3 region has the DNA TGCGCCAGCAGCCGGACGGGGTTTAAAAACACTGAAGCTTTCTGT. Translating it yields CASSRTGFKNTEAFC.

The sample holds a few counts of this clonotype. The genes are TRBV7-7 and TRBJ2-1, with 11 nucleotides matching TRBD2. The CDR3 extends over 15 amino acids. Germline V lookup: CDR1 SSHAT, CDR2 FNYEAQ (reference sequence). V dropped 5 bases and J dropped 8; count of bases not matched to a gene: 8. The CDR3 region is CASSPSLAGGHEQFF. The CDR3 nucleotides are TGTGCCAGCAGCCCATCGTTAGCGGGGGGGCATGAGCAGTTCTTC.

The J gene is TRBJ1-1, the V gene TRBV3-1; 11 bases line up with TRBD1. With 3 bases clipped from V and 6 bases from J, the junction kept 6 bases outside the gene matches. Germline V gene data show CDR1 as LGHDT and CDR2 as YNNKEL (reference sequence). The CDR3 covers 15 residues. The CDR3 sequence: CASSQRTGGLSEAFF. The DNA of the CDR3 is TGTGCCAGCAGCCAGCGGACAGGGGGCTTATCTGAAGCTTTCTTT.

The rearrangement links TRBV7-2 to TRBJ1-5; the D is unclear. Germline V CDR1 and CDR2: SGHTA, FQGNSA. Trimming took off 2 bases at V and 1 base at J, with 6 bases between the two ends. This CDR3 is 14 amino acids long. The CDR3 DNA sequence: TGTGCCAGCAGCTTAAGTGTCAGCAATCAGCCCCAGCATTTT. Its translation is CASSLSVSNQPQHF. The full variable domain, rest sourced from reference TRBV7-2 and TRBJ1-5, is GAGVSQSPSNKVTEKGKDVELRCDPISGHTALYWYRQSLGQGLEFLIYFQGNSAPDKSGLPSDRFSAERTGGSVSTLTIQRTQQEDSAVYLCASSLSVSNQPQHFGDGTRLSIL.

This clonotype was counted a few times. This chain links TRBV6-2 or TRBV6-3 with TRBJ2-3, with D hard to call. Germline assignment: CDR1 MNHEY and CDR2 SVGEGT. Trimming took 2 bases from V and 4 from J, leaving 7 bases between them. The CDR3 is 13 residues long. Here the CDR3 reads CASSYGGADTQYF. The CDR3 coding sequence is TGTGCCAGCAGTTACGGTGGGGCAGATACGCAGTATTTT.

V usage is TRBV6-1 and J usage is TRBJ1-1, with TRBD1 identical over 8 bases. The germline gives CDR1 MNHNS, CDR2 SASEGT. The CDR3 is made up of 13 amino acids. J gave up 6 bases and V 9 bases, and 9 bases lay outside the gene matches. The CDR3 protein is CASTRGQVAEAFF. DNA for the CDR3: TGTGCCAGTACCAGGGGGCAAGTTGCTGAAGCTTTCTTT.

This clonotype was detected many times. This chain uses TRBV12-3 or TRBV12-4 with TRBJ1-2; D remains ambiguous. The CDR3 covers 13 residues. V lost 6 bases and J 2 bases, leaving 10 bases between the germline ends. The CDR3 spells CASRGPTNYGYTF. The CDR3 DNA reads TGTGCCAGCAGAGGACCTACAAACTATGGCTACACCTTC.

This clonotype was picked up many times. The chain recombines TRBV18 with TRBJ2-1; 9 nucleotides align to TRBD2. This CDR3 contains 17 residues. CDR1 is KGHSH, CDR2 LQKENI, per germline. V shed 3 bases, J shed 7 bases, and the junction held 13 bases outside the gene matches. The CDR3 DNA sequence: TGTGCCAGCTCACCCTCCCTTAGCGGGGGAATCGAAAATGAGCAGTTCTTC. Its protein is CASSPSLSGGIENEQFF.

This clonotype appeared many times. This chain uses TRBV12-3 or TRBV12-4 with TRBJ2-3, with D perhaps being TRBD1 or TRBD2 (6 bases each). The V and J ends lost 3 bases and 1 base respectively, with 8 bases between them. The CDR3 is made up of 14 amino acids. CDR3 sequence reads: CASSFGGGTDTQYF. As DNA, the CDR3 is TGTGCCAGCAGTTTCGGGGGCGGCACAGATACGCAGTATTTT.

This clonotype was counted only a few times. The rearrangement links TRBV7-2 to TRBJ1-2; TRBD1 is a possible D gene (6 bases). The CDR3 is made up of 15 amino acids. The germline CDR1 and CDR2 sequences are SGHTA and FQGNSA. Trimming took 1 base from V and 4 from J, leaving 13 bases between them. The CDR3 DNA reads TGTGCCAGCAGCTTAGACCAGGGGTTTGTCTATGGCTACACCTTC. Protein: CASSLDQGFVYGYTF.

The chain links TRBV27 to TRBJ2-7; 7 bases match TRBD1. Germline V gene data show CDR1 as MNHEY and CDR2 as SMNVEV (reference sequence). The CDR3 has 17 amino acids. J was trimmed by 0 bases and V by 3 bases; bases with no gene match: 11. This CDR3 reads CASSFGSGQPSSYEQYF. For the CDR3, the DNA is TGTGCCAGCAGTTTTGGATCGGGACAGCCCAGCTCCTACGAGCAGTACTTC.

This clonotype was seen repeatedly, ten times or more. J is TRBJ2-1 and V is TRBV7-2; no definite D call. The CDR3 is made up of 14 amino acids. Germline V lookup: CDR1 SGHTA, CDR2 FQGNSA. V was clipped by 5 bases and J by 5 bases, with 13 bases between them. The CDR3 region is CASSLFRTDNEQFF. The DNA of the CDR3 is TGTGCCAGCAGCCTGTTCAGAACGGACAATGAGCAGTTCTTC.

The table lists this clonotype with a few counts. The chain links TRBV12-3 or TRBV12-4 to TRBJ2-1; perhaps TRBD2 as D (5 bases). This CDR3 comprises 12 residues. Trimming pared 7 bases from V and 7 bases from J, leaving 11 bases between. CDR3 protein: CASTREGNEQFF. Here the CDR3 DNA reads TGTGCCAGCACCCGAGAGGGTAATGAGCAGTTCTTC.

This clonotype has more than one count but fewer than ten. This chain connects TRBV29-1 to TRBJ2-1; 8 bases match TRBD1. V lost 7 bases, J lost 5 bases, and 13 bases stayed unmatched. The length of the CDR3 is 15 residues. CDR1 is SQVTM and CDR2 is ANQGSEA in the germline V gene. CDR3 protein: CSDRIQGDRHNEQFF. The CDR3 DNA is TGCAGCGATAGGATACAGGGGGATCGGCACAATGAGCAGTTCTTC.

The chain combines TRBV27 with TRBJ1-5, with D unresolved. Germline V gene data show CDR1 as MNHEY and CDR2 as SMNVEV (reference sequence). V shed 3 bases and J shed 3 bases, with 12 bases lying between them. This CDR3 is built from 15 residues. CDR3 residues: CASSFEGYDNQPQHF. In DNA, the CDR3 is TGTGCCAGCAGTTTCGAAGGGTATGACAATCAGCCCCAGCATTTT.

This clonotype was observed many times. The chain couples TRBV7-2 to TRBJ2-3; 11 bases are shared with TRBD2. Per germline, CDR1 SGHTA and CDR2 FQGNSA. CDR3 size: 14 residues. Losses at the gene ends were 8 bases for V and 5 bases for J; bases not matched to a gene: 6. CDR3 loop: CASAYGTSGDTQYF. CDR3 nucleotides: TGTGCCAGCGCTTACGGGACTAGCGGAGATACGCAGTATTTT.